This T cell receptor beta chain is drawn from a study of shared clonotypes between healthy human individuals. About the research overall: Aged between 18 and 49, the donors were a couple of women and a few men. Overall study results and limits: Incomplete sequencing of sorted subsets was indicated by rarefaction despite large depth.

The split of CD4+ cells yielded CD45RA+ naive and CD45RA-negative memory subsets. Of note for this clone: Antigen: not known.

The V end was cut by 1 base, the J end by 2 bases, with 8 bases between. Per the germline V gene, CDR1 is SEHNR and CDR2 is FQNEAQ (reference sequence). CDR3 length: 15 amino acids. Original methodology: As immunoSEQ supplied junction-only sequences (without quality scores), filtering differed. This table comes from immunoSEQ multiplex PCR, and its TCRdb copy is limited to in-frame clones, with some not included. V and J calls and clone size follow that table, whereas D and trimming were derived from the DNA. The repertoire holds 550,000 to 700,000 clones, around three quarters seen once, with roughly 2% in the top ten.

The sequence derives from a young woman in good health. This chain joins TRBV7-9 and TRBJ1-4; unclear D gene. Sequencing was performed on memory CD4+ T cells sorted from blood. Subset defined: CD45RA-negative fraction. The DNA for the CDR3 is TGTGCCAGCAGCTTAGATTCACGGACTAATGAAAAACTGTTTTTT. Its translation: CASSLDSRTNEKLFF.